The rows below give T cell receptor beta chains drawn from one sample of a study of cytomegalovirus exposure and HLA in healthy donors. The method was immunoSEQ multiplex PCR; TCRdb's version includes in-frame clones alone and lacks a portion of them. The repertoire includes roughly 310,000 clones, over 75% of them detected once, and more than 0.95% sits in the top ten. Sequencing was carried out using PBMCs. The receptors derive from a man aged 25 to 40 in good health and CMV-seronegative. Both conserved end residues are part of each CDR3. D genes are given only for firm matches. Clone size, where shown, is once, few, many, or a class for clones that have expanded.

>17|TRBJ1-1|-|-|TRBV11-2
CASSPHPDLNGAAEAFF
TGTGCCAGCAGCCCTCACCCCGATTTAAATGGAGCGGCTGAAGCTTTCTTT
>19|TRBJ2-6|-|-|TRBV11-2
CASSFSFNTGFSGANVLTF
TGTGCCAGCAGCTTCTCCTTCAATACAGGGTTTTCCGGGGCCAACGTCCTGACTTTC
>14|TRBJ2-5|-|-|TRBV10-3
CAISGEADLETQYF
TGTGCCATCTCGGGGGAGGCGGACCTTGAGACCCAGTACTTC
>17|TRBJ2-3|-|-|TRBV6-4
CASSDSFETARTDTQYF
TGTGCCAGCAGTGACTCGTTTGAGACAGCCCGCACAGATACGCAGTATTTT
>13|TRBJ1-1|-|-|TRBV4-2
CASSQEAGWEAFF
TGTGCCAGCAGCCAAGAGGCAGGGTGGGAAGCTTTCTTT
>18|TRBJ2-1|TRBD2|-|TRBV28
CASRKNPGVAGGYNEQFF
TGTGCCAGCAGGAAAAACCCTGGGGTAGCGGGGGGATACAATGAGCAGTTCTTC
>16|TRBJ2-1|-|once|TRBV6-6
CASSYAATGYYNEQFF
TGTGCCAGCAGTTACGCCGCGACAGGATACTACAATGAGCAGTTCTTC
>13|TRBJ2-1|TRBD1|-|TRBV7-2
CASSPDRAGEQFF
TGTGCCAGCAGCCCCGACAGGGCCGGTGAGCAGTTCTTC
>14|TRBJ1-1|-|once|TRBV6-5
CASSYRGVNTEAFF
TGTGCCAGCAGTTACAGGGGTGTAAACACTGAAGCTTTCTTT
>13|TRBJ2-3|-|-|TRBV6-5
CASSEMLTDTQYF
TGTGCCAGCAGTGAGATGCTCACTGATACGCAGTATTTT
>18|TRBJ1-1|-|few|TRBV18
CASSPRDGLIGKNTEAFF
TGTGCCAGCTCACCACGTGACGGACTCATCGGGAAGAACACTGAAGCTTTCTTT
>13|TRBJ2-7|TRBD1|-|TRBV5-6
CASSLGQQVEQYF
TGTGCCAGCAGCCTGGGACAGCAAGTGGAGCAGTACTTC
>13|TRBJ1-1|TRBD1|-|TRBV7-6
CASSLGTGIEAFF
TGTGCCAGCAGCTTGGGGACAGGGATTGAAGCTTTCTTT
>15|TRBJ1-1|TRBD1|once|TRBV7-6
CASSSPGQGGTEAFF
TGTGCCAGCAGCTCACCGGGACAGGGAGGAACTGAAGCTTTCTTT
>13|TRBJ2-7|-|-|TRBV7-9
CASSFESSYEQYF
TGTGCCAGCAGCTTCGAGAGTTCCTACGAGCAGTACTTC